This passage covers 26 T cell receptor beta chains from one sample sequenced in a study of blood T cell repertoires in COVID-19. Only in-frame clones appear in the TCRdb table, and some are missing; sequencing was by immunoSEQ multiplex PCR. The sample holds more than 350,000 clones, around 87% seen once. Material for sequencing was peripheral blood. Receptors were obtained from a woman aged 25 to 39 with COVID-19, enrolled during active disease.

This clone was seen only a few times. J is TRBJ2-7 and V is TRBV4-2; 9 nucleotides agree with TRBD1. Germline V CDR1 and CDR2: LGHNA, YNFKEQ. Trimming at V came to 4 bases and at J to 1 base, leaving 14 bases not matched to a gene. The CDR3 runs 18 residues. As DNA, the CDR3 is TGTGCCAGCAGCCTCGCGGCTGGACAGGGGCCCCTTTCCTACGAGCAGTACTTC. Amino acid sequence: CASSLAAGQGPLSYEQYF.

The V and J genes are TRBV24-1 and TRBJ2-2; 7 nucleotides align to TRBD1. Germline CDR1 reads KGHDR; CDR2 reads SFDVKD. The CDR3 sequence is 13 residues long. Trimming removed 7 bases from V and 7 bases from J; junction bases left unmatched: 5. The chain's CDR3 is CATRKQGVGELFF. The CDR3 DNA is TGTGCCACCAGAAAGCAGGGGGTCGGGGAGCTGTTTTTT.

Only a few counts were recorded for this clone. This chain's CDR3 is CASSIRAYNQPQHF. As DNA, the CDR3 is TGTGCCAGTAGTATCAGGGCATACAATCAGCCCCAGCATTTT. The V and J genes are TRBV19 and TRBJ1-5; tentative D call: TRBD1 (5 bases). Germline CDR1 LNHDA, CDR2 SQIVND (reference sequence). V was clipped by 3 bases and J by 3 bases, with 9 bases between them. This CDR3 has 14 amino acids. Full variable domain (rest looked up from reference TRBV19 and TRBJ1-5): DGGITQSPKYLFRKEGQNVTLSCEQNLNHDAMYWYRQDPGQGLRLIYYSQIVNDFQKGDIAEGYSVSREKKESFPLTVTSAQKNPTAFYLCASSIRAYNQPQHFGDGTRLSIL.

The table lists this clone with many counts. This sequence joins TRBV24-1 and TRBJ2-3, with 7 nucleotides matching TRBD2. V was clipped by 4 bases and J by 0 bases; unmatched bases: 6. CDR1 and CDR2 (germline): KGHDR, SFDVKD. The CDR3 is made up of 16 amino acids. As DNA, the CDR3 is TGTGCCACCAGTGAGCCTAGCGGAACTAGCACAGATACGCAGTATTTT. It specifies CATSEPSGTSTDTQYF.

The chain couples TRBV5-1 to TRBJ1-1; 7 bases agree with TRBD1. Trimming cost V 3 bases and J 0 bases; bases outside gene matches: 11. This CDR3 is 17 amino acids long. Germline V lookup: CDR1 SGHRS, CDR2 YFSETQ. Written as DNA, the CDR3 is TGCGCCAGCAGCTCCGGGACAGCGTTGGGGATGAACACTGAAGCTTTCTTT. This codes for CASSSGTALGMNTEAFF.

The rearrangement joins TRBV24-1 to TRBJ2-3, with 7 bases matching TRBD2. The V gene's germline CDR1 is KGHDR and CDR2 SFDVKD. There are 14 residues in the CDR3. The V gene end was trimmed by 5 bases and the J gene end by 5 bases; junction bases not matched to a gene: 6. The CDR3 is CATSGAGERDTQYF. The CDR3 DNA reads TGTGCCACCAGTGGTGCGGGGGAACGAGATACGCAGTATTTT.

V gene TRBV19 combines with J gene TRBJ2-1; 13 bases match TRBD2. The CDR3 length is 16 residues. J was trimmed by 10 bases and V by 7 bases; bases with no gene match: 13. CDR1 LNHDA and CDR2 SQIVND come from the germline V gene (reference sequence). The CDR3 sequence: CASTRTSGSSGWEQFF. As DNA, the CDR3 is TGTGCCAGTACCCGGACTAGCGGGAGTTCTGGGTGGGAGCAGTTCTTC.

This clone was recorded a few times. Other DNA sequences in this specimen translate into the identical CDR3. The J gene is TRBJ2-7, the V gene TRBV20-1; 11 bases are a match to TRBD2. The CDR3 runs to 14 residues. With 3 bases clipped from V and 3 bases from J, the junction kept 4 bases outside the gene matches. Germline V CDR1 and CDR2: DFQATT, SNEGSKA (reference sequence). The CDR3 region is CSASGLAGGYEQYF. The CDR3 bases are TGCAGTGCTAGTGGGCTAGCGGGGGGCTACGAGCAGTACTTC.

This sequence joins TRBV5-6 and TRBJ1-4; 7 bases match TRBD1. CDR1 is SGHDT and CDR2 is YYEEEE in the germline V gene. The CDR3 spans 14 residues. The J segment lost 12 bases and the V segment lost 0 bases, leaving 8 bases of the junction unmatched. Written as DNA, the CDR3 is TGTGCCAGCAGCTTGGGACAGGGAAGGTGGGAACTGTTTTTT. Translation: CASSLGQGRWELFF.

The CDR3 region has the DNA TGCGCCAGCAGAGGGCGGGAGAGGGGAGTAGAGACCCAGTACTTC. It translates to CASRGRERGVETQYF. The chain couples TRBV5-1 to TRBJ2-5, with 7 bases fitting TRBD2. Germline loops: CDR1 SGHRS, CDR2 YFSETQ. Trimming removed 5 bases from V and 4 bases from J; junction bases left unmatched: 11. CDR3 length: 15 residues.

This sequence joins TRBV28 and TRBJ2-7, with a weak D call TRBD2 (6 bases). CDR3 size: 14 residues. Looked up from germline, CDR1 is MDHEN and CDR2 is SYDVKM. Trimming stripped 3 bases from V and 0 bases from J, with 9 bases between. CDR3: CASSLREPSYEQYF. DNA for the CDR3: TGTGCCAGCAGTTTGCGGGAACCCTCCTACGAGCAGTACTTC.

This clone has only a few counts. The CDR3 bases are TGTGCCAGCAGTCGTGGACGGACTAGCACAGATACGCAGTATTTT. Amino acids: CASSRGRTSTDTQYF. The V call is TRBV7-9, the J call TRBJ2-3; possibly TRBD2 for D (5 bases). This CDR3 contains 15 residues. Germline V CDR1 and CDR2: SEHNR, FQNEAQ (reference sequence). V lost 6 bases and J lost 0, with 13 bases in between.

The CDR3 loop reads CASSLSGEQYF. As DNA, the CDR3 is TGTGCCAGCAGCTTGTCGGGCGAGCAGTACTTC. The V gene is TRBV5-6, the J gene TRBJ2-7; unclear D gene. The V gene's germline CDR1 is SGHDT and CDR2 YYEEEE. V was shortened by 1 base and J by 6 bases, with 5 bases between the two germline ends. The CDR3 loop spans 11 amino acids. The complete variable domain, with remaining parts taken from reference TRBV5-6 and TRBJ2-7, reads DAGVTQSPTHLIKTRGQQVTLRCSPKSGHDTVSWYQQALGQGPQFIFQYYEEEERQRGNFPDRFSGHQFPNYSSELNVNALLLGDSALYLCASSLSGEQYFGPGTRLTVT.

The chain links TRBV6-5 to TRBJ2-3, with 10 bases lining up with TRBD2. The CDR3 sequence is 16 residues long. Germline-derived CDR1 and CDR2 are MNHEY and SVGAGI. V trimming: 2 bases; J trimming: 5 bases; junction bases outside the gene matches: 7. CDR3 DNA: TGTGCCAGCAGTTACCCAGCGGGAGGGCTGGGAGATACGCAGTATTTT. This encodes CASSYPAGGLGDTQYF.

The chain combines TRBV5-5 with TRBJ2-1; a weak D match, TRBD1 (6 bases). Deletions cut 4 bases from V and 5 bases from J, with 16 bases between. Per germline, CDR1 SGHKS and CDR2 YYEKEE (reference sequence). CDR3 length: 15 amino acids. The CDR3 DNA reads TGTGCCAGCAGCCGGCCCGGGACACCTAACAATGAGCAGTTCTTC. Protein product: CASSRPGTPNNEQFF.

CDR3 bases: TGCGCCAGCAGTGAGGGACTAGCGAAGACCCAGTACTTC. Translating gives CASSEGLAKTQYF. The chain employs TRBV10-1 and TRBJ2-5, with 9 positions matching TRBD2. The CDR3 has 13 residues. CDR1 WNHNN and CDR2 SYGVQD come from the germline V gene (reference sequence). J was trimmed by 6 bases and V by 2 bases; bases with no gene match: 1.

This sequence joins TRBV29-1 and TRBJ2-5; D is perhaps TRBD2 (5 bases). The length of the CDR3 is 12 residues. CDR1 and CDR2 from the germline V gene are SQVTM and ANQGSEA. V was shortened by 6 bases and J by 5 bases, with 13 bases between the two germline ends. The CDR3 DNA reads TGCAGCGTCCGGGATAATGGGGAGACCCAGTACTTC. Translation: CSVRDNGETQYF.

In this sample, this clone turned up once. The rearrangement uses TRBV19 and TRBJ2-7; 7 nucleotides align to TRBD1. Germline V gene sequence: CDR1 LNHDA, CDR2 SQIVND (reference sequence). The CDR3 length is 14 residues. With 3 bases clipped from V and 4 bases from J, the junction kept 6 bases outside the gene matches. The CDR3 nucleotides are TGTGCCAGTAGTATTGGCAGGGGGTTATACGAGCAGTACTTC. Amino acids: CASSIGRGLYEQYF.

This rearrangement joins TRBV3-1 (or the pseudogene TRBV3-2) to TRBJ2-3; 16 bases match TRBD2. The CDR3 is 14 residues long. V gave up 7 bases and J gave up 9 bases; unmatched junction bases: 4. Per the germline V gene, CDR1 is LGHDT and CDR2 is YNNKEL (reference sequence). CDR3 loop: CASTGLAGGGTQYF. CDR3 nucleotides: TGTGCCAGCACGGGACTAGCGGGAGGGGGGACGCAGTATTTT.

The chain carries TRBV10-3 and TRBJ2-2; D might be TRBD2 (7 bases). The CDR3 spans 16 residues. Trimming took off 4 bases at V and 0 bases at J, with 12 bases between the two ends. The germline CDR1 and CDR2 sequences are ENHRY and SYGVKD. The CDR3 loop is CAISGRGGPNTGELFF. DNA of the CDR3: TGTGCCATCAGTGGAAGGGGGGGCCCGAACACCGGGGAGCTGTTTTTT.

J is TRBJ2-7 and V is TRBV10-2, with D possibly being TRBD2 (5 bases). CDR1 is WSHSY and CDR2 is SAAADI in the germline V gene. The CDR3 consists of 12 residues. V lost 5 bases, J lost 4 bases, and 9 bases lay in between. CDR3 sequence: CASSLAAYEQYF. DNA of the CDR3: TGCGCCAGCAGTCTAGCAGCGTACGAGCAGTACTTC.

This clone has just a few counts. This chain links TRBV4-1 with TRBJ2-7, with TRBD2 matching 7 bases. This CDR3 comprises 14 residues. The germline CDR1 and CDR2 sequences are MGHRA and YSYEKL. J was trimmed by 3 bases and V by 2 bases; bases with no gene match: 4. As DNA, the CDR3 is TGCGCCAGCAGCCAACAAGCGGGATACTACGAGCAGTACTTC. This sequence encodes CASSQQAGYYEQYF.

The chain couples TRBV28 to TRBJ2-7, with D possibly being TRBD2 (5 bases). Germline V gene data show CDR1 as MDHEN and CDR2 as SYDVKM. The V gene lost 7 bases and the J gene lost 6 bases, with 7 bases spanning the gap. CDR3 length equals 10 residues. CDR3 in amino acids: CASMGSEQYF. The CDR3 DNA reads as TGTGCCAGCATGGGGAGCGAGCAGTACTTC.

Worth noting for this clone: The sample has other DNA sequences that encode this CDR3 too. The CDR3 protein is CASSFNSRYEQYF. In DNA, the CDR3 is TGTGCCAGCAGTTTTAATAGCAGATACGAGCAGTACTTC. The chain couples TRBV12-3 or TRBV12-4 to TRBJ2-7; no definite D call. This CDR3 is 13 amino acids long. The V end lost 3 bases, the J end lost 4 bases, and 10 bases lay between the germline ends.

The chain joins TRBV7-3 to TRBJ2-1; D might be TRBD2 (6 bases). Germline CDR1 reads SGHTA; CDR2 reads FQGTGA. Trimming stripped 3 bases from V and 8 bases from J, with 8 bases between. CDR3 length: 12 amino acids. The chain's CDR3 is CASSLTRDEQFF. The CDR3 nucleotides are TGTGCCAGCAGCTTGACTAGAGATGAGCAGTTCTTC.

The CDR3 reads CASSIDILGQGVYGYTF. The CDR3 nucleotides read TGTGCCAGTAGTATTGACATCCTGGGACAGGGGGTCTATGGCTACACCTTC. The chain has TRBV19 and TRBJ1-2; 11 bases align to TRBD1. Per the germline V gene, CDR1 is LNHDA and CDR2 is SQIVND (reference sequence). V was pared by 3 bases and J by 4 bases, with 10 bases of the junction left unmatched. This CDR3 is built from 17 residues.